This T cell receptor (beta chain) emerged from a study of blood T cell repertoires in COVID-19. The overall study: PBMCs, B-cell-depleted T cells, or T cells provided the cDNA or gDNA that made up the material.

The CDR3 length is 13 residues. Germline assignment: CDR1 SQVTM and CDR2 ANQGSEA. Study processing details: Nucleated cell counts were estimated from reference gene primer amplification. Some clones are missing from TCRdb's copy, which holds only in-frame ones; the method was immunoSEQ multiplex PCR. From that table come the V and J calls and clone size; the DNA was used to work out D and trimming. In the table there are some 320,000 clones, 88% of which are singletons. The rearrangement joins TRBV29-1 to TRBJ1-1; the match to TRBD1 covers 8 bases. Sequencing was carried out using peripheral blood. This clonotype originated in a woman between 25 and 40 years old who had recovered from COVID-19. CDR3: CGATGALNTEAFF. CDR3 nucleotide sequence: TGCGGAGCGACAGGGGCTTTGAACACTGAAGCTTTCTTT.